What follows are 17 T cell receptor beta chains derived from one specimen sequenced in a study of blood T cell repertoires in COVID-19. Profiled with immunoSEQ multiplex PCR; TCRdb holds only in-frame clones, not every one. The data contain more than 150,000 clones, roughly 76% of them singletons. The material sequenced was peripheral blood. Receptors originate from an elderly woman with COVID-19, enrolled during active disease.

The J gene is TRBJ2-3, the V gene TRBV2; 9 nucleotides match TRBD1. The CDR3 totals 16 residues. The V gene's germline CDR1 is SNHLY and CDR2 FYNNEI. Trimming removed 1 base from V and 4 bases from J; junction bases left unmatched: 6. The DNA for the CDR3 is TGTGCCAGCAGTGAAGACGACAGGGGGTGGGCAGATACGCAGTATTTT. This sequence encodes CASSEDDRGWADTQYF.

The chain uses TRBV30 and TRBJ1-6; D is possibly TRBD1 (6 bases). V lost 4 bases and J lost 3, with 7 bases in between. The CDR3 loop spans 13 amino acids. CDR1 GTSNPN and CDR2 SVGIG come from the germline V gene (reference sequence). The DNA of the CDR3 is TGTGCCTGGACGGGACACTATAATTCACCCCTCCACTTT. Protein product: CAWTGHYNSPLHF.

This chain connects TRBV15 to TRBJ2-7; possibly TRBD1 for D (6 bases). This CDR3 region has 15 residues. Trimming left V 0 bases short and J 6 bases short, with 15 bases between. From germline, CDR1 is LNHNV and CDR2 YYDKDF (reference sequence). The CDR3 sequence is CATSRDLAGVGEQYF. The CDR3 DNA reads as TGTGCCACCAGCAGAGATCTAGCAGGGGTGGGCGAGCAGTACTTC.

The CDR3: CASSPTGTSLYGYTF. CDR3 DNA sequence: TGTGCCAGCAGTCCCACCGGGACTTCCCTCTATGGCTACACCTTC. The chain employs TRBV28 and TRBJ1-2; TRBD1 might be the D (5 bases). The CDR3 contains 15 residues. Trimming shortened V by 5 bases and J by 4 bases, and 17 bases separated the two germline ends. Germline loops: CDR1 MDHEN, CDR2 SYDVKM.

This rearrangement joins TRBV6-5 to TRBJ1-2, with TRBD1 as a possible D gene (6 bases). The ends were cut back, 2 bases at V and 4 bases at J, with 8 bases in the middle. The CDR3 runs 13 residues. The germline CDR1 and CDR2 sequences are MNHEY and SVGAGI. CDR3 nucleotide sequence: TGTGCCAGCAGTTACGGGGGCCTCTATGGCTACACCTTC. This gives the protein CASSYGGLYGYTF.

The CDR3 DNA is TGTGCCAGCGGGCAACTAAAATTGGGCGGGAGGTACGAGCAGTACTTC. Translation: CASGQLKLGGRYEQYF. This chain connects TRBV28 to TRBJ2-7, with TRBD2 matching 8 bases. V dropped 8 bases and J dropped 4; count of bases not matched to a gene: 16. CDR3 size: 16 residues. Germline values: CDR1 MDHEN, CDR2 SYDVKM.

The genes are TRBV5-6 and TRBJ2-2; 11 bases match TRBD2. This CDR3 region has 15 residues. Germline V lookup: CDR1 SGHDT, CDR2 YYEEEE. The V gene end was trimmed by 3 bases and the J gene end by 4 bases; junction bases not matched to a gene: 2. CDR3 DNA sequence: TGTGCCAGCAGCTCTAGCGGGGGGCCCACCGGGGAGCTGTTTTTT. It codes for CASSSSGGPTGELFF.

This sequence joins TRBV28 and TRBJ2-3; D possibly corresponds to TRBD2 (5 bases). The CDR3 runs 13 residues. Trimming pared 3 bases from V and 2 bases from J, leaving 6 bases between. Per germline, CDR1 MDHEN and CDR2 SYDVKM. The CDR3 DNA sequence: TGTGCCAGCAGTTTCGGGGACACAGATACGCAGTATTTT. Its translation is CASSFGDTDTQYF.

The genes are TRBV7-3 and TRBJ2-3, with 10 nucleotides matching TRBD1. Trimming took 0 bases from V and 2 from J; bases not matched to a gene: 8. This CDR3 is 18 amino acids long. The V gene's germline CDR1 is SGHTA and CDR2 FQGTGA. This CDR3 is CASSLTRTGGGPTDTQYF. The CDR3 DNA reads as TGTGCCAGCAGCTTAACGAGGACAGGGGGAGGTCCCACAGATACGCAGTATTTT.

This chain connects TRBV6-1 to TRBJ1-2; 8 bases agree with TRBD1. Germline trimming cut 4 bases from V and 0 bases from J; bases unmatched to any gene: 7. CDR3 length: 16 residues. The germline gives CDR1 MNHNS, CDR2 SASEGT. The CDR3 DNA is TGTGCCAGCAGTGGGGGACAGGACCGAGCTAACTATGGCTACACCTTC. Protein: CASSGGQDRANYGYTF.

The CDR3 region has the DNA TGTGCCAGTAGTTCCGGACAGGGGGTAATTTCACCCCTCCACTTT. It codes for CASSSGQGVISPLHF. The V and J genes are TRBV19 and TRBJ1-6; 10 bases are shared with TRBD1. The germline CDR1 and CDR2 sequences are LNHDA and SQIVND (reference sequence). V lost 5 bases and J lost 9; bases outside the gene matches: 7. This CDR3 spans 15 amino acids.

V usage is TRBV5-1 and J usage is TRBJ2-7; 10 bases agree with TRBD1. The CDR3 runs 15 residues. Trimming cost V 4 bases and J 3 bases; bases outside gene matches: 7. Per germline, CDR1 SGHRS and CDR2 YFSETQ. The CDR3 DNA follows: TGCGCCAGCAGCCCAAGGGACAGGGGAGTCTACGAGCAGTACTTC. Residues: CASSPRDRGVYEQYF.

The V and J genes are TRBV5-1 and TRBJ1-4; no clear D gene. The CDR3 runs 15 residues. The V end was cut by 1 base, the J end by 0 bases, with 7 bases between. CDR1 and CDR2 (germline): SGHRS, YFSETQ. The CDR3 DNA sequence: TGCGCCAGCAGCTTGTCCGGGACAACTAATGAAAAACTGTTTTTT. Encoded protein: CASSLSGTTNEKLFF.

This chain's CDR3 is CASSFITGSYEQYF. The CDR3 bases are TGTGCCAGCAGCTTCATAACGGGTTCGTACGAGCAGTACTTC. The V call is TRBV7-9, the J call TRBJ2-7; D is undetermined. Trimming left V 3 bases short and J 4 bases short, with 13 bases between. CDR3 length: 14 residues. Looked up from germline, CDR1 is SEHNR and CDR2 is FQNEAQ (reference sequence).

The chain couples TRBV5-6 to TRBJ1-2, with D possibly being TRBD1 (5 bases). The CDR3 spans 14 residues. Germline V CDR1 and CDR2: SGHDT, YYEEEE. The germline V and J ends were trimmed by 1 base and 3 bases, with 10 bases remaining between them. For the CDR3, the DNA is TGTGCCAGCAGCTTGACGGCCAGGGACTATGGCTACACCTTC. Residues: CASSLTARDYGYTF.

The rearrangement uses TRBV11-2 and TRBJ2-5; D might be TRBD1 (6 bases). This CDR3 is 15 amino acids long. CDR1 SGHAT and CDR2 FQNNGV come from the germline V gene. V was trimmed by 5 bases and J by 4 bases, leaving 17 bases between them. The CDR3 protein is CASSPGSGGAETQYF. The CDR3, as DNA: TGTGCCAGCAGCCCAGGGAGTGGGGGCGCAGAGACCCAGTACTTC.

The V and J genes are TRBV9 and TRBJ2-2; D perhaps matches TRBD2 (6 bases). CDR3 length equals 17 residues. Germline V gene sequence: CDR1 SGDLS, CDR2 YYNGEE. The V end lost 3 bases, the J end lost 3 bases, and 18 bases lay between the germline ends. The chain's CDR3 is CASSGPRDSRDTGELFF. In nucleotides, the CDR3 is TGTGCCAGCAGCGGACCCCGGGACTCCAGGGACACCGGGGAGCTGTTTTTT.